The 15 T cell receptor beta chains listed next were all sequenced from one sample in a study of blood T cell repertoires in COVID-19. Sequenced by immunoSEQ multiplex PCR; TCRdb stores in-frame clones only, minus some. The sample lists a few hundred thousand clones; 70% to 85% were seen once. Sequencing was done on a sample of peripheral blood. Every receptor here comes from a human donor with COVID-19, enrolled during active disease. The donor label of this sample is uncertain.

V gene TRBV7-8 combines with J gene TRBJ1-6; no clear D. Germline CDR1 is SGHVS and CDR2 is FQNEAQ. V was cut by 1 base and J by 4 bases, with 8 bases left in between. The CDR3 contains 15 residues. The CDR3 reads CASSLGVAYNSPLHF. CDR3 in DNA: TGTGCCAGCAGCTTAGGGGTAGCTTATAATTCACCCCTCCACTTT.

The gene calls are TRBV5-1 and TRBJ1-1; D is unclear. The length of the CDR3 is 13 residues. V gave up 4 bases and J gave up 1 base, with 8 bases separating them. Germline CDR1 and CDR2: SGHRS and YFSETQ. In DNA form, the CDR3 reads TGCGCCAGCAGCCGAGGGTGGAACACTGAAGCTTTCTTT. Translation: CASSRGWNTEAFF.

The rearrangement joins TRBV9 to TRBJ2-7; D may be TRBD2 (6 bases). Deletions cut 6 bases from V and 2 bases from J, with 18 bases between. The CDR3 has 15 amino acids. Germline loops: CDR1 SGDLS, CDR2 YYNGEE. CDR3 protein: CASIPGPGRAYEQYF. The CDR3 DNA follows: TGTGCCAGCATCCCGGGACCCGGGAGAGCCTACGAGCAGTACTTC.

V gene TRBV7-2 combines with J gene TRBJ2-7, with TRBD2 matching over 9 bases. There are 19 residues in the CDR3. Per germline, CDR1 SGHTA and CDR2 FQGNSA. Trimming at V came to 5 bases and at J to 1 base, leaving 18 bases not matched to a gene. The CDR3 loop reads CASSPHRVAGVSGSYEQYF. The CDR3, as DNA: TGTGCCAGCAGCCCGCATAGGGTAGCGGGAGTAAGTGGATCCTACGAGCAGTACTTC.

The J gene is TRBJ1-2, the V gene TRBV11-2; 7 bases are shared with TRBD1. CDR1 and CDR2 from the germline V gene are SGHAT and FQNNGV. This CDR3 has 14 amino acids. The ends lost 5 bases at V and 4 bases at J; junction bases unmatched: 7. The CDR3 is CASSPWTGSYGYTF. The CDR3 coding sequence is TGTGCCAGCAGCCCTTGGACAGGTTCCTATGGCTACACCTTC.

This chain links TRBV19 with TRBJ1-1; D might be TRBD1 (6 bases). This CDR3 spans 15 amino acids. Per the germline V gene, CDR1 is LNHDA and CDR2 is SQIVND (reference sequence). V was trimmed by 9 bases and J by 0 bases, leaving 17 bases between them. The DNA of the CDR3 is TGTGCCAGCGTAGGGGGACGCGTATTGAACACTGAAGCTTTCTTT. This gives the protein CASVGGRVLNTEAFF.

The chain joins TRBV2 to TRBJ1-1; a possible D gene is TRBD1 (5 bases). There are 13 residues in the CDR3. The germline CDR1 and CDR2 sequences are SNHLY and FYNNEI. Trimming pared 1 base from V and 11 bases from J, leaving 14 bases between. The CDR3 is CASSEVQGGDAFF. The DNA of the CDR3 is TGTGCCAGCAGTGAAGTCCAGGGCGGGGACGCTTTCTTT.

V gene TRBV28 combines with J gene TRBJ1-6; 9 bases align to TRBD1. The CDR3 totals 15 residues. Germline V gene sequence: CDR1 MDHEN, CDR2 SYDVKM. After removal of 6 bases from V and 8 bases from J, the junction contained 8 bases not matched to a gene. CDR3 region: CASSPWTGVDSPLHF. The CDR3 bases are TGTGCCAGCAGCCCCTGGACAGGGGTGGATTCACCCCTCCACTTT.

The gene calls are TRBV18 and TRBJ1-1, with D possibly matching TRBD1 (5 bases). The CDR3 is 15 residues long. The germline V and J ends were trimmed by 2 bases and 8 bases, with 18 bases remaining between them. Germline V gene lookup returns CDR1 KGHSH and CDR2 LQKENI. The CDR3 DNA reads TGTGCCAGCTCACCATTCCGGGACTCCTCCGGAGAAGCTTTCTTT. Protein: CASSPFRDSSGEAFF.

V usage is TRBV5-8 and J usage is TRBJ2-7; D is possibly TRBD1 (5 bases). Germline CDR1 is SGHTS and CDR2 is YDEGEE. This CDR3 region has 14 residues. V shed 0 bases and J shed 4 bases, with 11 bases lying between them. This CDR3 is CASSLVLPGYEQYF. CDR3 coding DNA: TGTGCCAGCAGCTTGGTGCTACCAGGGTACGAGCAGTACTTC.

This clone showed up just a few times. Compared with germline, one end of the junction differs, possibly owing to a read error. At the DNA level, this CDR3 is encoded by other sequences in the same sample as well. V and J are TRBV7-7 and TRBJ2-1, with D possibly TRBD2 on 5 matching bases. Germline CDR1 SSHAT, CDR2 FNYEAQ (reference sequence). The CDR3 is 14 amino acids. The CDR3 is CASSLAGAHNEQFF. CDR3 nucleotide sequence: TGTGCTAGCAGCTTGGCGGGTGCGCACAATGAGCAGTTCTTC.

The chain joins TRBV28 to TRBJ2-1, with D perhaps matching TRBD2 (5 bases). CDR1 is MDHEN, CDR2 SYDVKM, per germline. V was shortened by 4 bases and J by 2 bases, with 18 bases between the two germline ends. The CDR3 length is 17 residues. CDR3 nucleotide sequence: TGTGCCAGCAGTTCACTAAGGACGGGAAGGACCTACAATGAGCAGTTCTTC. It yields the protein CASSSLRTGRTYNEQFF. Full variable domain (remainder filled in from reference TRBV28 and TRBJ2-1): DVKVTQSSRYLVKRTGEKVFLECVQDMDHENMFWYRQDPGLGLRLIYFSYDVKMKEKGDIPEGYSVSREKKERFSLILESASTNQTSMYLCASSSLRTGRTYNEQFFGPGTRLTVL.

This rearrangement joins TRBV5-1 to TRBJ2-7, with TRBD1 matching over 11 bases. Germline CDR1 SGHRS, CDR2 YFSETQ. This CDR3 spans 16 amino acids. Unmatched junction bases numbered 8, after V lost 2 bases and J lost 4 bases. The CDR3 spells CASSLWGQGGGYEQYF. CDR3 nucleotides: TGCGCCAGCAGCTTATGGGGACAGGGGGGTGGTTACGAGCAGTACTTC.

J is TRBJ2-3 and V is TRBV6-4; the match to TRBD1 covers 10 bases. Germline-derived CDR1 and CDR2 are MRHNA and SNTAGT. The CDR3 is 16 amino acids. The ends lost 0 bases at V and 6 bases at J; junction bases unmatched: 6. The CDR3 coding sequence is TGTGCCAGCAGTGACTCGACGGGACAGGGGACGGATACGCAGTATTTT. It specifies CASSDSTGQGTDTQYF.

V gene TRBV4-1 combines with J gene TRBJ2-7; 10 nucleotides line up with TRBD1. The CDR3 spans 15 residues. Unmatched junction bases numbered 8, after V lost 7 bases and J lost 2 bases. Germline assignment: CDR1 MGHRA and CDR2 YSYEKL. Here the CDR3 reads CASTIRDRGPYEQYF. CDR3 sequence (DNA): TGCGCCAGCACTATCCGGGACAGGGGACCCTACGAGCAGTACTTC.